The table lists the clone carrying this T cell receptor beta chain with a few counts. What it binds is not known. V lost 3 bases and J lost 3, with 14 bases in between. The V gene's germline CDR1 is SGHTA and CDR2 FQGNSA. CDR3 length: 15 residues. What was sequenced were expressed TCRB transcripts, since all of the isolated RNA had been reverse transcribed. The assay was immunoSEQ multiplex PCR, and TCRdb's table has in-frame clones only and misses some. The sample records hundreds of thousands of clones, around an eighth being singletons. The sample originates from a study of beta chain features in type 1 diabetes. Overall study results and limits: Moderate but significant shortening of TCRB CDR3s was recorded in all four CD4+ subsets from Type 1 diabetes patients.

The sequenced sample consisted of naive CD4+ T cells from blood. The sequence derives from a man aged 18 to 30 with type 1 diabetes. The rearrangement links TRBV7-2 to TRBJ1-2; D may be TRBD1 (6 bases). CDR3 coding DNA: TGTGCCAGCAGCTTCCGACAGGTAGCCGACTATGGCTACACCTTC. Residues: CASSFRQVADYGYTF.